The 20 T cell receptor beta chains reported below all come from one sample, sequenced in a study of cytomegalovirus exposure and HLA in healthy donors. Clones were sequenced by immunoSEQ multiplex PCR, and TCRdb holds only the in-frame ones, with some missing. The table lists 130,000 or so clones, 80% to 90% of them singletons. The sample was PBMCs. These receptors were obtained from a woman in her 30s in good health and CMV-seropositive.

The V call is TRBV6-6, the J call TRBJ1-2, with D possibly TRBD1 on 6 matching bases. Trimming took 4 bases from V and 5 from J, leaving 8 bases between them. Germline loops: CDR1 MNHNY, CDR2 SVGAGI (reference sequence). The length of the CDR3 is 12 residues. The CDR3 loop reads CASSLQGYGYTF. The CDR3 nucleotides are TGTGCCAGCAGTTTACAGGGTTATGGCTACACCTTC.

The chain combines TRBV28 with TRBJ2-7; a possible D gene is TRBD1 (6 bases). The CDR3 has 14 residues. Germline lookup yields CDR1 MDHEN and CDR2 SYDVKM. Trimming left V 7 bases short and J 1 base short, with 14 bases between. The CDR3 sequence is CASTIQGMSYEQYF. In DNA form, the CDR3 reads TGTGCCAGCACCATACAGGGAATGTCCTACGAGCAGTACTTC.

The chain links TRBV5-6 to TRBJ2-7; a weak D match, TRBD1 (6 bases). There are 14 residues in the CDR3. Between the trimmed V and J ends, which lost 2 bases and 3 bases, there was a span of 12 bases. CDR1 is SGHDT, CDR2 YYEEEE, per germline. The chain's CDR3 is CASSFNRDDYEQYF. CDR3 coding DNA: TGTGCCAGCAGCTTCAACAGGGATGACTACGAGCAGTACTTC. Complete variable domain (other parts from reference TRBV5-6 and TRBJ2-7): DAGVTQSPTHLIKTRGQQVTLRCSPKSGHDTVSWYQQALGQGPQFIFQYYEEEERQRGNFPDRFSGHQFPNYSSELNVNALLLGDSALYLCASSFNRDDYEQYFGPGTRLTVT.

This chain connects TRBV7-6 to TRBJ2-1; TRBD2 is a possible D gene (6 bases). V lost 3 bases, J lost 4 bases, and 10 bases lay in between. The CDR3 runs 14 residues. CDR1 SGHVS and CDR2 FNYEAQ come from the germline V gene. The CDR3 spells CASSFRGIYNEQFF. Written as DNA, the CDR3 is TGTGCCAGCAGCTTTCGGGGGATATACAATGAGCAGTTCTTC.

The rearrangement uses TRBV10-2 and TRBJ2-1, with a possible D match to TRBD2 (6 bases). Germline V gene lookup returns CDR1 WSHSY and CDR2 SAAADI. The CDR3 contains 17 residues. Trimming left V 0 bases short and J 8 bases short, with 20 bases between. The CDR3 here is CASSESTRFSGRDEQFF. CDR3 sequence (DNA): TGCGCCAGCAGTGAGTCGACTCGTTTTAGCGGACGCGATGAGCAGTTCTTC.

This chain joins TRBV16 and TRBJ1-1, with D hard to call. Germline-derived CDR1 and CDR2 are KGHSY and FQNENV. The germline V and J ends were trimmed by 4 bases and 1 base, with 4 bases remaining between them. The CDR3 totals 12 residues. In nucleotides, the CDR3 is TGTGCCAGCAGCCCCAAGAACACTGAAGCTTTCTTT. Protein sequence: CASSPKNTEAFF.

V usage is TRBV28 and J usage is TRBJ2-1, with a weak D call TRBD2 (5 bases). The ends were cut back, 4 bases at V and 12 bases at J, with 25 bases in the middle. Germline CDR1 reads MDHEN; CDR2 reads SYDVKM. This CDR3 region has 16 residues. The CDR3 is CASSSGVRRHLGGQFF. The DNA for the CDR3 is TGTGCCAGCAGTTCAGGAGTGCGGAGGCACCTCGGAGGGCAGTTCTTC.

The chain has TRBV2 and TRBJ2-2; TRBD2 matches 9 bases. Germline lookup yields CDR1 SNHLY and CDR2 FYNNEI. The CDR3 consists of 15 residues. V gave up 3 bases and J gave up 7 bases; unmatched junction bases: 6. The CDR3 here is CASSEEGLARGELFF. CDR3 in DNA: TGTGCCAGCAGTGAGGAGGGACTAGCACGCGGGGAGCTGTTTTTT.

CDR3 protein: CASSLLAGGLYEQYF. The CDR3 DNA reads TGTGCCAGCAGTTTACTAGCGGGGGGTCTCTACGAGCAGTACTTC. This chain uses TRBV27 with TRBJ2-7; the match to TRBD2 covers 11 bases. J lost 3 bases, V lost 2 bases, and 3 bases had no gene match. The CDR3 is 15 residues long. The germline CDR1 and CDR2 sequences are MNHEY and SMNVEV (reference sequence).

To note about this clone: This sample also contains other DNA sequences that code for the same CDR3. The chain carries TRBV6-4 and TRBJ2-1; TRBD2 agrees at 14 bases. The junction had 0 bases not matched to a gene; V was cut back by 4 bases and J by 7 bases. Germline loops: CDR1 MRHNA, CDR2 SNTAGT. CDR3 length equals 14 residues. The DNA for the CDR3 is TGTGCCAGCAGTGGACTAGCGGGAGGGAATGAGCAGTTCTTC. This sequence encodes CASSGLAGGNEQFF.

The chain uses TRBV9 and TRBJ2-7; a possible D gene is TRBD2 (5 bases). The CDR3 sequence is 14 residues long. Germline V gene sequence: CDR1 SGDLS, CDR2 YYNGEE. Trimming pared 4 bases from V and 5 bases from J, leaving 16 bases between. This CDR3 reads CASSYTDGVHEQYF. The CDR3 DNA reads TGTGCCAGCAGCTACACGGACGGGGTTCACGAGCAGTACTTC.

V is TRBV27 and J is TRBJ2-3; the D is unclear. Trimming shortened V by 6 bases and J by 4 bases, and 14 bases separated the two germline ends. This CDR3 is built from 14 residues. CDR1 MNHEY and CDR2 SMNVEV come from the germline V gene (reference sequence). CDR3 residues: CASSLRDYADTQYF. The CDR3 region has the DNA TGTGCCAGCAGCCTACGTGATTACGCAGATACGCAGTATTTT.

V usage is TRBV7-6 and J usage is TRBJ1-2; perhaps TRBD1 as D (6 bases). This CDR3 has 13 amino acids. The germline gives CDR1 SGHVS, CDR2 FNYEAQ. Trimming took 4 bases from V and 7 from J, leaving 13 bases between them. CDR3 sequence: CASSWTVQGGYTF. Here the CDR3 DNA reads TGTGCCAGCAGCTGGACAGTCCAGGGTGGCTACACCTTC.

This rearrangement joins TRBV6-5 to TRBJ1-3; 8 nucleotides line up with TRBD1. This CDR3 is 15 amino acids long. Germline CDR1 MNHEY, CDR2 SVGAGI. Losses at the gene ends were 2 bases for V and 0 bases for J; bases not matched to a gene: 0. Here the CDR3 DNA reads TGTGCCAGCAGTTACGACAGGGGCTCTGGAAACACCATATATTTT. Its protein product is CASSYDRGSGNTIYF.

The CDR3 region is CASSARRGINEQFF. In DNA form, the CDR3 reads TGTGCCAGCAGCGCCCGGCGGGGAATCAATGAGCAGTTCTTC. This chain joins TRBV11-2 and TRBJ2-1, with D possibly being TRBD2 (6 bases). Germline V gene data show CDR1 as SGHAT and CDR2 as FQNNGV. This CDR3 is built from 14 residues. V gave up 5 bases and J gave up 6 bases, with 14 bases separating them.

The rearrangement uses TRBV28 and TRBJ1-2; 8 bases map to TRBD1. Germline CDR1 and CDR2: MDHEN and SYDVKM. Trimming removed 5 bases from V and 5 bases from J; junction bases left unmatched: 7. The CDR3 loop spans 14 amino acids. CDR3 DNA sequence: TGTGCCAGCAGTAAGGACAGGGAAAGTTATGGCTACACCTTC. Translated: CASSKDRESYGYTF.

CDR3 amino acids: CASSLPAAGREQYF. In DNA form, the CDR3 reads TGTGCCAGCAGCTTACCCGCGGCGGGGCGCGAGCAGTACTTC. The chain uses TRBV11-2 and TRBJ2-7; D perhaps matches TRBD2 (6 bases). This CDR3 contains 14 residues. Trimming pared 2 bases from V and 6 bases from J, leaving 14 bases between. The germline V gene encodes CDR1 SGHAT and CDR2 FQNNGV.

V is TRBV2 and J is TRBJ2-5; a weak D match, TRBD2 (7 bases). Germline V gene lookup returns CDR1 SNHLY and CDR2 FYNNEI. Between the trimmed V and J ends, which lost 4 bases and 9 bases, there was a span of 24 bases. This CDR3 is 16 amino acids long. The CDR3 sequence: CASSVEGGGYPAPQYF. CDR3 sequence (DNA): TGTGCCAGCAGTGTTGAGGGGGGGGGCTACCCCGCGCCCCAGTACTTC.

The chain uses TRBV6-6 and TRBJ2-7; D gene unclear. Trimming pared 2 bases from V and 7 bases from J, leaving 12 bases between. Germline V gene data show CDR1 as MNHNY and CDR2 as SVGAGI (reference sequence). The CDR3 is 13 residues long. The CDR3 sequence is CASSYEPPVEQYF. The CDR3 nucleotides read TGTGCCAGCAGTTACGAGCCCCCTGTGGAGCAGTACTTC.

As concerns this clone: A much larger clone lies one base from this, so it may be a read error. This chain links TRBV11-2 with TRBJ2-7; D uncertain. V dropped 4 bases and J dropped 3 bases, with 4 bases sitting between them. The germline gives CDR1 SGHAT, CDR2 FQNNGV. The CDR3 covers 11 residues. The CDR3 sequence: CASSSNYEQYF. The CDR3 region has the DNA TGTGCCAGCAGCTCCAACTACGAGCAGTACTTC. The whole variable domain, filled in from reference TRBV11-2 and TRBJ2-7, reads EAGVAQSPRYKIIEKRQSVAFWCNPISGHATLYWYQQILGQGPKLLIQFQNNGVVDDSQLPKDRFSAERLKGVDSTLKIQPAKLEDSAVYLCASSSNYEQYFGPGTRLTVT.